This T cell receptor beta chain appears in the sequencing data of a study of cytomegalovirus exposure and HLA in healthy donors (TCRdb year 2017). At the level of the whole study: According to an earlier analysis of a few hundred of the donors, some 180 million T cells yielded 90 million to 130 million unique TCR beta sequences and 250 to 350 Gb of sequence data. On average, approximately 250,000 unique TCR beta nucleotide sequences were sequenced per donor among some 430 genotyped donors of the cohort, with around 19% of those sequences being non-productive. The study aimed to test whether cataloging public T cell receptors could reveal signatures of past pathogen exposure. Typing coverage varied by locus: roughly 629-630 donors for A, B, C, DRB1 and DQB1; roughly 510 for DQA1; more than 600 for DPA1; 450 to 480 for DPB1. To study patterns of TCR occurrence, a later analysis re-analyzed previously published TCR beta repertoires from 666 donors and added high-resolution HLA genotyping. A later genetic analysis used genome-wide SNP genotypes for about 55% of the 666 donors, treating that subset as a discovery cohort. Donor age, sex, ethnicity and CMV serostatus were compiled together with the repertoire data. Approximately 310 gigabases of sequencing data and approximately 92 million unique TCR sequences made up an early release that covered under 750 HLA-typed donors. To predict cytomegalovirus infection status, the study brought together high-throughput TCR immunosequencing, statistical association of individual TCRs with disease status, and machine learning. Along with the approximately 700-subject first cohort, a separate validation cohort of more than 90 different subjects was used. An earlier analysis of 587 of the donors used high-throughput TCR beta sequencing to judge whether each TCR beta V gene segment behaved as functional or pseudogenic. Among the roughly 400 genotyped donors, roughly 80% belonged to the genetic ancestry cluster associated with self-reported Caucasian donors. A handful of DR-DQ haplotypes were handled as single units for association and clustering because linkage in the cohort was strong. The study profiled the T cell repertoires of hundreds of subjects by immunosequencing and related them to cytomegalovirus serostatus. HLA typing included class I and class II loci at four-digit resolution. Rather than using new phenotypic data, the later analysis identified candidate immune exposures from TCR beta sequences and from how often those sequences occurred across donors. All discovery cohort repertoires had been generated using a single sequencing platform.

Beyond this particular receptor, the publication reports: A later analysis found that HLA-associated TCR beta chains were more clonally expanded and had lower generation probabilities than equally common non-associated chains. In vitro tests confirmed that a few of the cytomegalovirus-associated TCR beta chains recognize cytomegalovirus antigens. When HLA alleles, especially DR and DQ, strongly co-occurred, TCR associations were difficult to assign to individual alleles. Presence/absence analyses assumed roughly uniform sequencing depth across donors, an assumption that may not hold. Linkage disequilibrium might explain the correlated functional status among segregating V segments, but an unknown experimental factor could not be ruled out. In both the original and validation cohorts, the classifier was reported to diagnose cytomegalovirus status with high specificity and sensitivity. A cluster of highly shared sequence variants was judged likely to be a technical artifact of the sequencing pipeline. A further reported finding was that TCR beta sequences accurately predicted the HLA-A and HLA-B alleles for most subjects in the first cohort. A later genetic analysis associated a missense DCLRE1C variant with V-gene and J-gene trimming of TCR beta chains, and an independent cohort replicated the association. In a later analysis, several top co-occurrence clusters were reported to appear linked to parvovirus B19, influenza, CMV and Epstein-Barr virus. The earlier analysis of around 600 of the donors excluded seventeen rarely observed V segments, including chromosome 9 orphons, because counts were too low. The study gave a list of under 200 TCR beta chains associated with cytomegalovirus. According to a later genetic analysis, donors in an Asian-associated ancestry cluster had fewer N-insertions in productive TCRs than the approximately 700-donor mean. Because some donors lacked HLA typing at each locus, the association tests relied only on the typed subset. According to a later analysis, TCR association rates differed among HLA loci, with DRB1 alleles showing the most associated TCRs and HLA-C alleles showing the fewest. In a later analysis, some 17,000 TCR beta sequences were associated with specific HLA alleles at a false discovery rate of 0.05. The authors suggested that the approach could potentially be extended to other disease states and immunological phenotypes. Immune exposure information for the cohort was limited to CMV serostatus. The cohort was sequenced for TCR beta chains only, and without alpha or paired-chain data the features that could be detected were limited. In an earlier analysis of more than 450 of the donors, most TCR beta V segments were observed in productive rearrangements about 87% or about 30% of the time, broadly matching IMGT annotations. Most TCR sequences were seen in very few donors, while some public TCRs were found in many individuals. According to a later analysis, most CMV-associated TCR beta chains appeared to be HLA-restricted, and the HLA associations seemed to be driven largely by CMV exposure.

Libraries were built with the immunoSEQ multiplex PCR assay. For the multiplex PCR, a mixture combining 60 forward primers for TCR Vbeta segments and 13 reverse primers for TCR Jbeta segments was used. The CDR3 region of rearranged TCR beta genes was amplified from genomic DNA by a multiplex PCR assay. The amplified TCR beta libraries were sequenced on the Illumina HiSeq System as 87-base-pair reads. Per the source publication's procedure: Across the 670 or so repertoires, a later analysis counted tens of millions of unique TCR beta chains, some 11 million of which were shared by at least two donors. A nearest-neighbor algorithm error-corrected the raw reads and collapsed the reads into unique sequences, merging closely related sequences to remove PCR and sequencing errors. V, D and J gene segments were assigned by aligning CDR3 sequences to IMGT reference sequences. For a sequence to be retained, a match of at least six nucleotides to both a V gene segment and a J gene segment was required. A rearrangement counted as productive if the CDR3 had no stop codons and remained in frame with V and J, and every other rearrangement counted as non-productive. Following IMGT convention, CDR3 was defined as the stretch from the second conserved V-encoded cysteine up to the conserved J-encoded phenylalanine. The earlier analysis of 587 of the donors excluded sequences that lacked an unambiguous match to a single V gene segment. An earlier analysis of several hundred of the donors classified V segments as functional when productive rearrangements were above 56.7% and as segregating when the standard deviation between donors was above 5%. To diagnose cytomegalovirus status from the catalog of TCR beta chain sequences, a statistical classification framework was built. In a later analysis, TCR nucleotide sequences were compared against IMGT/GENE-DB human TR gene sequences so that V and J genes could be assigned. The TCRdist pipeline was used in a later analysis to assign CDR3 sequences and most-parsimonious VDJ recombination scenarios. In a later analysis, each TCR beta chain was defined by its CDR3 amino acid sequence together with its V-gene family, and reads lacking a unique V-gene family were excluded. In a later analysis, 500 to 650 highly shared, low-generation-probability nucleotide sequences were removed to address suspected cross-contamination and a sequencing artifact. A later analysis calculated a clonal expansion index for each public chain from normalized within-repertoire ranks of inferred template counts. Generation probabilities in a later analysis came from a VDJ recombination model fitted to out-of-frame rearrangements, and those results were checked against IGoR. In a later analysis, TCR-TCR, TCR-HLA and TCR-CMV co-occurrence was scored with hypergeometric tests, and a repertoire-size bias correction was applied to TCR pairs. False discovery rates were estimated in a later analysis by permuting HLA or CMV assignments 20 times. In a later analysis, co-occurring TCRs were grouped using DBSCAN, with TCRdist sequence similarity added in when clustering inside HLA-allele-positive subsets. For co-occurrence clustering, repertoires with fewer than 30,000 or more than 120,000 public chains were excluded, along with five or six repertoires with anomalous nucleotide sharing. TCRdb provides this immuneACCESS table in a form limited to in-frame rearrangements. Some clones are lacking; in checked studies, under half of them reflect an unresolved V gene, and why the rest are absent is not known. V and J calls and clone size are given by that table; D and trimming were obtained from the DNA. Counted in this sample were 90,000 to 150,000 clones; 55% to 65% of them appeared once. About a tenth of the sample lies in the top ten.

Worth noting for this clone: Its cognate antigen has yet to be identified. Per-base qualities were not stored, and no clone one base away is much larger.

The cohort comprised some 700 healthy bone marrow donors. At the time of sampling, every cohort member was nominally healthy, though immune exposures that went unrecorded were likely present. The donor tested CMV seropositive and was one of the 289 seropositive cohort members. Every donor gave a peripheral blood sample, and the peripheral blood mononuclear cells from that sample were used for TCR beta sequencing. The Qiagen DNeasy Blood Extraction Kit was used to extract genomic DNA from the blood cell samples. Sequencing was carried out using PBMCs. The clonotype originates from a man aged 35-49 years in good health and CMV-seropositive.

The CDR3 protein: CASSRRGRDYGYTF. The sequence in DNA is TGTGCCAGCAGTCGCAGGGGCCGGGACTATGGCTACACCTTC. The chain joins TRBV2 to TRBJ1-2; the D region possibly corresponds to TRBD1 (6 bases align). Trimming takes 5 bases from V and 3 bases from J, and the germline ends sit 13 bases apart. From cysteine to phenylalanine, the CDR3 is 14 amino acids long. Kept here is only the CDR3 DNA, which spans 42 bases and is read in frame from base 1. The germline V gene encodes CDR1 SNHLY and CDR2 FYNNEI.